This T cell receptor (beta chain) was sequenced in a study of cytomegalovirus exposure and HLA in healthy donors. General study points: Several V segments, TRBV6-2 and TRBV6-3 among them, could not be told apart and were dropped. Sequencing likely generated an artifact that appeared as a cluster of highly shared sequence variants. Previous analysis showed most TCR beta V segments were productive about 90% or about 30% of the time.

Trimming pared 2 bases from V and 5 bases from J, leaving 12 bases between. This CDR3 region has 14 residues. Germline V gives CDR1 MDHEN, CDR2 SYDVKM. As to this clone: The antigen remains undetermined.

PCR used 60 Vbeta primers and 13 Jbeta primers. Repertoires were generated with immunoSEQ multiplex PCR, while TCRdb's copy carries only in-frame clones and drops some. The listing records tens of thousands of clones. J is TRBJ1-2 and V is TRBV28; D is perhaps TRBD1 (5 bases). The TCR sequence derives from a woman aged 40-49 years in good health and CMV-seronegative. Sequencing was performed on PBMCs. The CDR3 protein is CASSLGTPVYGYTF. The CDR3 DNA is TGTGCCAGCAGTTTAGGGACTCCCGTGTATGGCTACACCTTC.